The 21 T cell receptor beta chains below all came from one sample that was sequenced in a study of T cell responses to AZD1222 COVID-19 vaccine. Assay used: immunoSEQ multiplex PCR; TCRdb lists only in-frame clones, some missing. This table has roughly 120,000 clones, 88% appearing once. This material consisted of peripheral blood, taken on day 0 of MenACWY control vaccination. The receptors here all came from an adult in good health.

The gene calls are TRBV7-2 and TRBJ2-1; TRBD2 matches 12 bases. This CDR3 comprises 17 residues. The germline V gene encodes CDR1 SGHTA and CDR2 FQGNSA. V was clipped by 2 bases and J by 5 bases; unmatched bases: 7. The CDR3: CASSLSRGLAGHNEQFF. CDR3 in DNA: TGTGCCAGCAGCTTAAGCCGAGGACTAGCGGGGCACAATGAGCAGTTCTTC.

This chain links TRBV7-9 with TRBJ1-3; D gene ambiguous. V was clipped by 1 base and J by 4 bases, with 5 bases between them. CDR3 length: 13 amino acids. The V gene's germline CDR1 is SEHNR and CDR2 FQNEAQ (reference sequence). CDR3 nucleotide sequence: TGTGCCAGCAGCTTAGACGGAGGAAACACCATATATTTT. It yields the protein CASSLDGGNTIYF.

This clone was seen a single time. The V and J genes are TRBV19 and TRBJ2-7; D is unresolved. The germline gives CDR1 LNHDA, CDR2 SQIVND (reference sequence). V was cut by 0 bases and J by 3 bases, with 12 bases left in between. The CDR3 runs to 15 residues. CDR3: CASSIEGGYSYEQYF. Here the CDR3 DNA reads TGTGCCAGTAGTATAGAGGGTGGCTACAGCTACGAGCAGTACTTC.

This clone has only a few counts. V usage is TRBV4-3 and J usage is TRBJ1-2; a weak D match, TRBD1 (5 bases). V was clipped by 1 base and J by 4 bases, with 13 bases between them. CDR1 is LGHNA, CDR2 YSLEER, per germline. The length of the CDR3 is 15 residues. CDR3 loop: CASSQVKGVSYGYTF. The CDR3 nucleotides read TGCGCCAGCAGCCAAGTCAAAGGGGTGAGCTATGGCTACACCTTC.

This clone was seen just once. J is TRBJ1-5 and V is TRBV11-2; 8 bases fit TRBD1. The CDR3 is 16 residues long. The junction had 6 bases not matched to a gene; V was cut back by 4 bases and J by 1 base. In germline, CDR1 is SGHAT, CDR2 FQNNGV. This chain's CDR3 is CASSSGTGLSNQPQHF. The CDR3 nucleotides read TGTGCCAGCAGCTCCGGGACAGGACTAAGCAATCAGCCCCAGCATTTT.

This clone has only a few counts. J is TRBJ1-1 and V is TRBV7-2, with D unclear. Between the trimmed V and J ends, which lost 2 bases and 1 base, there was a span of 5 bases. Per the germline V gene, CDR1 is SGHTA and CDR2 is FQGNSA. This CDR3 region has 13 residues. The CDR3 reads CASSLTENTEAFF. For the CDR3, the DNA is TGTGCCAGCAGCTTAACAGAGAACACTGAAGCTTTCTTT.

This clone has only one observation. The V call is TRBV10-3, the J call TRBJ1-2; TRBD1 aligns across 11 bases. CDR3 size: 13 residues. The J segment lost 8 bases and the V segment lost 5 bases, leaving 4 bases of the junction unmatched. Germline V gene lookup returns CDR1 ENHRY and CDR2 SYGVKD. This CDR3 reads CAISMGQGDGYTF. The DNA for the CDR3 is TGTGCCATCAGTATGGGACAGGGGGACGGCTACACCTTC.

Only one count was recorded for this clone. This chain joins TRBV11-3 and TRBJ2-1, with unresolved D. CDR1 and CDR2 (germline): SGHNT, YENEEA. This CDR3 spans 13 amino acids. The V end was cut by 2 bases, the J end by 5 bases, with 7 bases between. The CDR3 loop is CASSLSADNEQFF. CDR3 DNA: TGTGCCAGCAGCTTATCGGCCGACAATGAGCAGTTCTTC.

The chain joins TRBV7-3 to TRBJ1-1, with D maybe TRBD1 (5 bases). V lost 2 bases and J lost 3, with 10 bases in between. In germline, CDR1 is SGHTA, CDR2 FQGTGA. The CDR3 runs to 14 residues. Written as DNA, the CDR3 is TGTGCCAGCAGCTTACAGGGCGGTGACACTGAAGCTTTCTTT. Translating gives CASSLQGGDTEAFF.

The rearrangement uses TRBV6-5 and TRBJ2-1; TRBD1 aligns across 11 bases. CDR3 size: 15 residues. Germline V gives CDR1 MNHEY, CDR2 SVGAGI. The trim removed 7 bases at V and 8 bases at J, leaving 10 bases unmatched. CDR3 DNA sequence: TGTGCCAGCACGGTCGGGACAGGGGGTATCCATGAGCAGTTCTTC. Protein: CASTVGTGGIHEQFF.

CDR3 loop: CASSHTPYEQYF. The CDR3 DNA reads as TGTGCCAGCAGCCACACTCCCTACGAGCAGTACTTC. The chain joins TRBV14 to TRBJ2-7; D remains ambiguous. Germline CDR1 is SGHDN and CDR2 is FVKESK. Trimming shortened V by 3 bases and J by 2 bases, and 5 bases separated the two germline ends. CDR3 length: 12 residues.

The chain carries TRBV6-2 or TRBV6-3 and TRBJ2-7, with D maybe TRBD2 (6 bases). The germline V gene has CDR1 MNHEY and CDR2 SVGEGT. The CDR3 loop spans 15 amino acids. Trimming removed 7 bases from V and 1 base from J, with 17 bases in between. The CDR3 loop reads CASTPRGVRSYEQYF. In DNA form, the CDR3 reads TGTGCCAGCACCCCTCGCGGGGTCCGATCCTACGAGCAGTACTTC.

V gene TRBV30 combines with J gene TRBJ1-5; D is unresolved. Trimming cost V 1 base and J 0 bases, with 13 bases left between them. In germline, CDR1 is GTSNPN, CDR2 SVGIG (reference sequence). CDR3 length: 16 residues. This CDR3 reads CAWSEAGGYSNQPQHF. In DNA form, the CDR3 reads TGTGCCTGGAGTGAGGCAGGAGGTTATAGCAATCAGCCCCAGCATTTT.

This chain joins TRBV3-1 (or the pseudogene TRBV3-2) and TRBJ1-1, with a tentative D call TRBD1 (5 bases). Germline-derived CDR1 and CDR2 are LGHDT and YNNKEL (reference sequence). The CDR3 covers 15 residues. Deletions cut 4 bases from V and 5 bases from J, with 17 bases between. CDR3 region: CASSPLANGGTEAFF. DNA for the CDR3: TGTGCCAGCAGCCCACTCGCAAACGGGGGGACTGAAGCTTTCTTT.

This chain uses TRBV28 with TRBJ2-7; 8 bases agree with TRBD2. Germline V gene data show CDR1 as MDHEN and CDR2 as SYDVKM. Trimming cost V 10 bases and J 5 bases; bases outside gene matches: 1. The CDR3 consists of 10 residues. The CDR3 protein is CATGGDEQYF. The CDR3 nucleotides are TGTGCCACCGGGGGGGACGAGCAGTACTTC.

This clone came up once. The DNA of the CDR3 is TGTGCCAGCTCACCCGGCGGGACAGACACCGGGGAGCTGTTTTTT. As protein: CASSPGGTDTGELFF. The chain links TRBV18 to TRBJ2-2, with a weak D call TRBD1 (7 bases). The CDR3 contains 15 residues. Germline V gene data show CDR1 as KGHSH and CDR2 as LQKENI. V lost 3 bases and J lost 3, with 11 bases in between.

The rearrangement uses TRBV30 and TRBJ1-1; tentative D call: TRBD1 (5 bases). The CDR3 sequence is 14 residues long. Germline V CDR1 and CDR2: GTSNPN, SVGIG (reference sequence). Trimming removed 0 bases from V and 8 bases from J, with 16 bases in between. The CDR3 sequence: CAWSVFRRQPEAFF. For the CDR3, the DNA is TGTGCCTGGAGTGTTTTTCGAAGACAGCCCGAAGCTTTCTTT.

V is TRBV4-1 and J is TRBJ1-2; TRBD1 matches 7 bases. V was clipped by 1 base and J by 4 bases; unmatched bases: 12. In germline, CDR1 is MGHRA, CDR2 YSYEKL. CDR3 length: 17 amino acids. This chain's CDR3 is CASSQVDRGGGGYGYTF. As DNA, the CDR3 is TGCGCCAGCAGCCAAGTTGATCGGGGAGGGGGCGGCTATGGCTACACCTTC.

This chain connects TRBV3-1 (or the pseudogene TRBV3-2) to TRBJ1-2; a weak D match, TRBD1 (6 bases). Germline lookup yields CDR1 LGHDT and CDR2 YNNKEL (reference sequence). The V end was cut by 1 base, the J end by 8 bases, with 23 bases between. CDR3 length: 17 amino acids. CDR3 sequence reads: CASSQALRRGLGGGYTF. CDR3 bases: TGTGCCAGCAGCCAAGCTCTGAGGCGGGGGCTTGGGGGAGGCTACACCTTC.

The table lists this clone with a count of one. This sequence joins TRBV27 and TRBJ2-7; no reliable D call. V lost 3 bases to trimming and J lost 3 bases, with 9 bases between them. There are 13 residues in the CDR3. From germline, CDR1 is MNHEY and CDR2 SMNVEV (reference sequence). CDR3 sequence reads: CASSLGGNYEQYF. In DNA, the CDR3 is TGTGCCAGCAGTTTGGGTGGAAACTACGAGCAGTACTTC.

This chain connects TRBV6-5 to TRBJ2-7, with 10 bases aligning to TRBD2. The CDR3 is 14 residues long. Germline lookup yields CDR1 MNHEY and CDR2 SVGAGI. Trimming at V came to 8 bases and at J to 5 bases, leaving 9 bases not matched to a gene. The CDR3 region is CASQAGGPLHEQYF. The CDR3 DNA reads as TGTGCCAGCCAAGCGGGGGGGCCACTCCACGAGCAGTACTTC.